This T cell receptor (beta chain) was sequenced for a study of graft-versus-host responses after intestinal transplantation. At the level of the study: The transplants performed in recipients were multivisceral, liver-intestinal, or isolated intestinal. The study's findings and limits: Some GvH clones appeared in ileal mucosa or blood before recipient bone marrow. Graft-donor T cell macrochimerism in patients accompanied high graft-versus-host to host-versus-graft clonal ratios in allografts. Early after transplant, HvG clones declined as circulating GvH clones peaked.

Using immunoSEQ multiplex PCR, the repertoire was profiled, and TCRdb retains in-frame clones only, with some absent. Of more than 60,000 clones listed, 90% are singletons. A word on this clone: What it recognizes is unknown.

This CDR3 is 14 amino acids long. CDR1 is SQVTM and CDR2 is ANQGSEA in the germline V gene. Trimming left V 7 bases short and J 2 bases short, with 15 bases between. The starting material was unstimulated CD8+ T cells sorted from spleen or lymph node cells, obtained before intestinal transplant. The sequence came from a human donor who received an intestinal transplant. The chain uses TRBV29-1 and TRBJ1-3; unclear D gene. This CDR3 reads CSAVGREAGNTIYF. The CDR3 nucleotides read TGCAGCGCCGTCGGTCGGGAGGCTGGAAACACCATATATTTT.